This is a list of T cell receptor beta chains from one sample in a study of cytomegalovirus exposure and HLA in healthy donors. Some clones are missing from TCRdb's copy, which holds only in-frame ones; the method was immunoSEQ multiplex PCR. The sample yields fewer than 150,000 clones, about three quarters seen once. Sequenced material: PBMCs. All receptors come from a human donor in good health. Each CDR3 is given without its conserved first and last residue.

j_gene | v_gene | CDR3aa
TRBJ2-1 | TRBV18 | ASSLGQDIYNEQF
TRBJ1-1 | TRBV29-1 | SGSKGMNTEAF
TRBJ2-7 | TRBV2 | ASMTRSGTNGEQY
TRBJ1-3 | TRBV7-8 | ASSPQVRGISGNTIY
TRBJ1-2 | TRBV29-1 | SGGDSNYGYT
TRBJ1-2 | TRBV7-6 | ASSYKKTGEDGYT
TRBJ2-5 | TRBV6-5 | ASSTSGGETQY
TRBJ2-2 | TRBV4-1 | ASSGPRLAGRRGTGELF
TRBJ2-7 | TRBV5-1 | ASSLNPGQVSYEQY
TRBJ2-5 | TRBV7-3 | ASSLIPMIAGHRGRTQY
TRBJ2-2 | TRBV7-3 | ASSLLKGTGELF
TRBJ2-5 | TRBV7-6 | ASSLGGASGEETQY
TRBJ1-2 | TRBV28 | ASSFRGRGYT
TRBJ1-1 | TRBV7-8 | ASSAREGNTEAF
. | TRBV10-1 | ASSMGQTYEQY
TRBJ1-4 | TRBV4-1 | ASSATGTHTQGARGKLF
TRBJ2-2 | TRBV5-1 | ASSLGTADTGELF
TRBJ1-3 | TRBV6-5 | ASSQGTSGNTIY
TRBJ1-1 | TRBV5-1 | ASSLSESSTEAF
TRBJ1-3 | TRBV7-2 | ASSLDTNSGNTIY
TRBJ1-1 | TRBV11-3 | ASSPTGFPEAF
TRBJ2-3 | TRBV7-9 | ASSPHGGLTDTQY
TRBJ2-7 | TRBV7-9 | ASSPEMLEFEQY
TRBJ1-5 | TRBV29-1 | SVAGQGRDQPQH
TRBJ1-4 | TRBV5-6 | ASSDRFWGKEKLF
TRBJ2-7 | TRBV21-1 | ARTSGGSSYEQY
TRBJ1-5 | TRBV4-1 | ASSQDLPGTVGDQPQH
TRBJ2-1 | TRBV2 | ASRQGYNEQF
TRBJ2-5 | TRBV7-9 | ASSYDRQTQY
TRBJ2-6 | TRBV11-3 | ASSFGGASGANVLT
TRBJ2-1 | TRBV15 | ATSRAGYNNEQF
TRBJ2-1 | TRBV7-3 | ASGFPGNEQF
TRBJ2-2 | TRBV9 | ASSVRPGGELF
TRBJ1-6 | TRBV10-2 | ASSEGRINSPLH
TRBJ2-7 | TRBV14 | ASSLTIGEQY
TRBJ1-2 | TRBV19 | ASSIDSARVSPRYT
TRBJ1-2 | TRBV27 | ASSLRVRNYGYT
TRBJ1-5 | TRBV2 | ASREGPIQPQH
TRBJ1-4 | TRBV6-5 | ASSYSKGGSEKLF
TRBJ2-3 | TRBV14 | ASSQGGARLYTDTQY
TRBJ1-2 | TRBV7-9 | ASSPRTGEDYGYT
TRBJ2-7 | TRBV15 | ATSRDATSGSSYEQY
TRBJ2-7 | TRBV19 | ASSIRGNTYEQY
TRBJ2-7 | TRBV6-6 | ASSYVERGNYEQY
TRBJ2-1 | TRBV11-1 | ASSKVGQGYDNEQF
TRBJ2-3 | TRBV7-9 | ASSLRTGLLTDTQY
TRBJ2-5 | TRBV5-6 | ASSPDIYETQY
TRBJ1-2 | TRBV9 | ASSVARGRGNYGYT
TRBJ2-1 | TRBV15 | ATSRLRGSGYNEQF
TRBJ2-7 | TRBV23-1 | ASTIYPGTGGPNTYEQY
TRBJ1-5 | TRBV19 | ASSAQDQPQH
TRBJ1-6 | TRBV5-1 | ASSESGQGDLPLH
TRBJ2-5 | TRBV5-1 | ASSLRQVQETQY